The clone carrying this T cell receptor (beta chain) is a singleton in its sample. Its antigen is not identified. Germline CDR1 is MNHEY and CDR2 is SMNVEV (reference sequence). The germline V and J ends were trimmed by 7 bases and 3 bases, with 13 bases remaining between them. This CDR3 is built from 13 residues. TCRdb's table, derived via immunoSEQ multiplex PCR, lists solely in-frame clones and lacks some. The data show about 45,000 clones, with 76% seen just once and around 8.3% held by the top ten. This entry belongs to a study of radiotherapy plus CTLA-4 blockade in lung cancer. Study-level findings and limits: The study found tumor-derived TCR clones expanded in blood after radiotherapy plus ipilimumab.

The source is a human donor with non-small cell lung cancer who had stable disease on radiotherapy plus ipilimumab. The material sequenced was peripheral blood, taken from a patient treated with radiotherapy plus ipilimumab. The chain uses TRBV27 and TRBJ2-7; TRBD2 is a possible D gene (6 bases). The CDR3 protein is CASTLHGGYEQYF. In DNA, the CDR3 is TGTGCCAGCACCTTACACGGGGGCTACGAGCAGTACTTC.